This is a list of T cell receptor beta chains from one sample in a study of control samples from healthy donors and cancer patients. TCRdb keeps only in-frame clones here, not all; method: immunoSEQ multiplex PCR. The ten top clones account for 2.2%, within a sample of about 200,000 clones. What was sequenced was blood. The receptor source for this set is a woman aged 30 to 39 in good health. The CDR3 runs from the conserved cysteine through the conserved F or W. D genes are given only for firm matches.

D: -; J: TRBJ2-3; V: TRBV18; DNA: TGTGCCAGCTCACCACCTGTGGGGTCCACAGATACGCAGTATTTT; CDR3: CASSPPVGSTDTQYF
D: -; J: TRBJ2-6; V: TRBV11-2; DNA: TGTGCCAGCAGCTATCGGGCTACGCTCCCCAACGTCCTGACTTTC; CDR3: CASSYRATLPNVLTF
D: -; J: TRBJ1-1; V: TRBV28; DNA: TGTGCCAGCAGTTTTCCGGCCCGGGAAACTGAAGCTTTCTTT; CDR3: CASSFPARETEAFF
D: TRBD1; J: TRBJ1-2; V: TRBV27; DNA: TGTGCCAGCAGACCCTCCCGGGACAGTCATGGCTACACCTTC; CDR3: CASRPSRDSHGYTF
D: -; J: TRBJ1-4; V: TRBV19; DNA: TGTGCCAGTAGGACTTCCGGGACGGGGGCAACTAATGAAAAACTGTTTTTT; CDR3: CASRTSGTGATNEKLFF
D: -; J: TRBJ2-7; V: TRBV27; DNA: TGTGCCAGCAGTGCCCTCGGGGCTGGCGGGTACGAGCAGTACTTC; CDR3: CASSALGAGGYEQYF
D: -; J: TRBJ1-6; V: TRBV7-9; DNA: TGTGCCAGCAGCTTTACGGACGGGGATTCACCCCTCCACTTT; CDR3: CASSFTDGDSPLHF
D: TRBD1; J: TRBJ1-1; V: TRBV5-1; DNA: TGCGCCAGCAGCTACCTGACAGGGGGCGATTTAGGAACTGAAGCTTTCTTT; CDR3: CASSYLTGGDLGTEAFF
D: TRBD2; J: TRBJ2-3; V: TRBV9; DNA: TGTGCCAGCAGCGTACGGGGTAGCGGGGGTCACACAGATACGCAGTATTTT; CDR3: CASSVRGSGGHTDTQYF
D: -; J: TRBJ2-4; V: TRBV5-5; DNA: TGTGCCAGCAGCGGGAGGACAGGGGCGACTAGCGCACTAAACATTCAGTACTTC; CDR3: CASSGRTGATSALNIQYF
D: -; J: TRBJ1-3; V: TRBV7-9; DNA: TGTGCCAGCAGCTTCTCGGGAGACCCTGGAAACACCATATATTTT; CDR3: CASSFSGDPGNTIYF
D: TRBD1; J: TRBJ1-5; V: TRBV6-5; DNA: TGTGCCAGCAGCCAGGGGGTGTTCGGCAATCAGCCCCAGCATTTT; CDR3: CASSQGVFGNQPQHF
D: -; J: TRBJ1-2; V: TRBV6-5; DNA: TGTGCCAGCAGTTACTTCCCTGGCGGCTACACCTTC; CDR3: CASSYFPGGYTF
D: -; J: TRBJ1-1; V: TRBV27; DNA: TGTGCCAGCAGTTTCTCGGGACGGGGCACTGAAGCTTTCTTT; CDR3: CASSFSGRGTEAFF
D: -; J: TRBJ2-6; V: TRBV25-1; DNA: TGTGCCAGCAGTGAATTTACGGGAAACTCTGGGGCCAACGTCCTGACTTTC; CDR3: CASSEFTGNSGANVLTF
D: -; J: TRBJ1-1; V: TRBV19; DNA: TGTGCCAGTAGTACCCTCACAGGGTGGGAGGGCACTGAAGCTTTCTTT; CDR3: CASSTLTGWEGTEAFF